Given below is one T cell receptor (beta chain) in context. There are 17 residues in the CDR3. Germline lookup yields CDR1 MGHRA and CDR2 YSYEKL. J was trimmed by 2 bases and V by 3 bases; bases with no gene match: 9. The table came from immunoSEQ multiplex PCR; TCRdb's copy has only in-frame clones and leaves some out. The repertoire holds roughly 560,000 clones, with around 78% as singletons. The source of the sample is a study of shared T cell receptors in the human thymus. This sample also belongs to another study, concerning human thymus T cells. According to that study: Having surgery to correct congenital heart defects, healthy Finnish infants acted as the donors. Thymus tissue was removed during corrective cardiac surgery. Apparent skewing of V and J gene usage characterized both thymic and blood repertoires. Unrelated individuals reportedly shared highly overlapping thymic TCR repertoires.

This sequence joins TRBV4-1 and TRBJ1-5; 8 bases are shared with TRBD1. The TCR sequence derives from a boy in the first two years of life with a congenital heart defect. The specimen sequenced was thymocytes. As DNA, the CDR3 is TGCGCCAGCAGCCAGGTCCCTACGGACAGGGGCAATCAGCCCCAGCATTTT. Its protein product is CASSQVPTDRGNQPQHF.